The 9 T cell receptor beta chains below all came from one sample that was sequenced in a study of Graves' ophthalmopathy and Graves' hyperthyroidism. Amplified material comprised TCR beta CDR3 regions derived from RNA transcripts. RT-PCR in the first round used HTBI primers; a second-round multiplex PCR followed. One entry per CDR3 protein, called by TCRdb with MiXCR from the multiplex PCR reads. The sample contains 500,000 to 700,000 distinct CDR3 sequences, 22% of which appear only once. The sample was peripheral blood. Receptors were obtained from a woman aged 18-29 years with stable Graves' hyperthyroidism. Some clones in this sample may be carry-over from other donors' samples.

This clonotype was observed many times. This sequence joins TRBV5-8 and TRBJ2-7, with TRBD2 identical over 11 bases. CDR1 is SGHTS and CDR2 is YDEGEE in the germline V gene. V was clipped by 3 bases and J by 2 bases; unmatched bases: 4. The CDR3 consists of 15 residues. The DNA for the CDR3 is TGTGCCAGCAGCTCTACTAGCGGGAGTCCCTACGAGCAGTACTTC. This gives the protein CASSSTSGSPYEQYF. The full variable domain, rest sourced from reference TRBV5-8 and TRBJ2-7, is EAGVTQSPTHLIKTRGQQATLRCSPISGHTSVYWYQQALGLGLQFLLWYDEGEERNRGNFPPRFSGRQFPNYSSELNVNALELEDSALYLCASSSTSGSPYEQYFGPGTRLTVT.

CDR3 coding DNA: TGCGCCAGCAGCCAAGATCTATGGGGAAACTATGGCTACACCTTC. It specifies CASSQDLWGNYGYTF. The chain employs TRBV4-3 and TRBJ1-2; no reliable D call. The CDR3 extends over 15 amino acids. V gave up 0 bases and J gave up 2 bases, with 10 bases separating them. Germline V gene data show CDR1 as LGHNA and CDR2 as YSLEER.

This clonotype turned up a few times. The CDR3 loop reads CSVLLAGAQSGAQYF. CDR3 nucleotide sequence: TGCAGCGTGCTGTTAGCGGGGGCCCAATCAGGGGCCCAGTACTTC. This chain connects TRBV29-1 to TRBJ2-5, with 9 bases identical to TRBD2. This CDR3 spans 15 amino acids. Germline-derived CDR1 and CDR2 are SQVTM and ANQGSEA. Trimming at V came to 6 bases and at J to 9 bases, leaving 17 bases not matched to a gene.

This CDR3 is CASSDPGRETQYF. CDR3 nucleotides: TGTGCCAGCAGTGACCCCGGGAGGGAGACCCAGTACTTC. This chain joins TRBV2 and TRBJ2-5, with 7 bases that match TRBD2. Germline values: CDR1 SNHLY, CDR2 FYNNEI. V gave up 3 bases and J gave up 5 bases; unmatched junction bases: 3. The CDR3 consists of 13 residues.

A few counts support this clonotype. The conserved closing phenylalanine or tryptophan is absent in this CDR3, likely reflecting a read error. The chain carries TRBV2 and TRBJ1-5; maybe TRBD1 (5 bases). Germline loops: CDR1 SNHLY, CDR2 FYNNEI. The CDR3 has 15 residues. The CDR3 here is CASTERLGWGRPQHS. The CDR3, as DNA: TGTGCCAGCACTGAACGGCTAGGGTGGGGGAGGCCCCAGCATTCT.

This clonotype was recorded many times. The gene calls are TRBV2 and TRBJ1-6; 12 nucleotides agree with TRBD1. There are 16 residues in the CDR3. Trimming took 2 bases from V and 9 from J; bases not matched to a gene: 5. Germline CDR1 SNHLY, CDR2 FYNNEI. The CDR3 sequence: CASSEQGTGGRSPLHF. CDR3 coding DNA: TGTGCCAGCAGTGAACAAGGGACAGGGGGCCGTTCACCCCTCCACTTT.

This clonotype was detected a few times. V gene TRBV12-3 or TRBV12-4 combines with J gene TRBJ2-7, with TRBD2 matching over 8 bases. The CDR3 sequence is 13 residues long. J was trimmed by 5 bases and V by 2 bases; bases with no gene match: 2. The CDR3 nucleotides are TGTGCCAGCAGTTTAACGGGGGGGAACGAGCAGTACTTC. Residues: CASSLTGGNEQYF.

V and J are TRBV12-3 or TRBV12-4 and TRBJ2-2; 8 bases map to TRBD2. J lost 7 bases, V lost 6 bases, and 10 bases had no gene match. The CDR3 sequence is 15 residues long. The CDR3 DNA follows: TGTGCCAGCAGGCCTTTTGAGCGGGAGAACGGGGAGCTGTTTTTT. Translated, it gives CASRPFERENGELFF.

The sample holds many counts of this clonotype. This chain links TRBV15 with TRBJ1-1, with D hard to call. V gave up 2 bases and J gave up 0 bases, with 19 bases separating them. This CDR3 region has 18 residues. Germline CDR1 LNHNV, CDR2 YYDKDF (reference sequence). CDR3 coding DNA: TGTGCCACCAGCAGAACCAGACGAGTTATTGCTATGAACACTGAAGCTTTCTTT. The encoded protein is CATSRTRRVIAMNTEAFF.